This TCR beta chain is drawn from a study of CD8 T cells in Susac syndrome. The study's findings and limits: It was acknowledged in the study that the number of individuals who were included in its TCR sequencing and HLA analysis was relatively small.

The multiple sclerosis control cohort comprised treatment-naive individuals presenting with stable or active relapsing-remitting disease. FACS was used to enrich TEMRA cells, whereas the CD8+ and CD4+ T cells were obtained by negative isolation. RNA totalling roughly 0.45 to 1 ug underwent reverse transcription with random hexamers. TCR beta CDR3 was amplified by immunoSEQ covering 54 Vbeta and 13 Jbeta. TCRdb re-analysed the immunoSEQ multiplex PCR reads in MiXCR, keeping a single row per CDR3 protein. The top ten clones hold 0.21% of a sample with 150,000 to 160,000 distinct CDR3 sequences, approximately 94% of them seen once. Concerning this clonotype: Its antigen is not known.

V lost 3 bases, J lost 0 bases, and 1 base stayed unmatched. Per the germline V gene, CDR1 is GTSNPN and CDR2 is SVGIG (reference sequence). The CDR3 length is 13 residues. The sample comprised CD8+ T cells from PBMCs. The rearrangement links TRBV30 to TRBJ1-1; TRBD1 matches 7 bases. The sequence was collected from a human donor with multiple sclerosis. CDR3 nucleotide sequence: TGTGCCTGGAGGGGACAGCTGAACACTGAAGCTTTCTTT. Translated, it gives CAWRGQLNTEAFF.